Given below is one T cell receptor beta chain in context. No antigen is known for it. There were at least 6 micrograms of total RNA extracted from every sample. Germline-derived CDR1 and CDR2 are SGHTA and FQGTGA. The CDR3 totals 17 residues. The ends were cut back, 3 bases at V and 0 bases at J, with 15 bases in the middle. This record belongs to a study of blood T cells in healthy people across ages. Combining a sample-barcoded 5' primer with a J-beta primer mix, a second PCR ran for 7 to 11 cycles. TCRdb re-derived calls from the 5' RACE reads in MiXCR, one entry per CDR3 protein. There are nearly 1 million distinct CDR3 sequences in the sample; 51% occur only once, and around a fifth lies in the top ten. Findings of the study overall: The fall in TCR beta diversity per million T cells was roughly linear with age.

The J gene is TRBJ2-1, the V gene TRBV7-3; no clear D. Sequencing input: blood. The source is an older woman in good health. The CDR3 spells CASSFQKIPNSYNEQFF. CDR3 DNA: TGTGCCAGCAGCTTTCAAAAGATCCCTAACTCCTACAATGAGCAGTTCTTC.